This TCR beta chain was identified in a study of cytomegalovirus exposure and HLA in healthy donors. Study findings and constraints: Immune exposure information available was restricted to CMV serostatus. The presence/absence work took it that sequencing depth was about the same across donors.

The primer mix had 60 Vbeta and 13 Jbeta primers. The assay was immunoSEQ multiplex PCR, and TCRdb's table has in-frame clones only and misses some. Among around 180,000 clones, 65% to 85% were seen once, and the ten largest hold about 1.8%. On this clone itself: The antigen is undetermined.

The germline V gene has CDR1 SGHTA and CDR2 FQGNSA. CDR3 length: 15 amino acids. Trimming removed 2 bases from V and 1 base from J, with 9 bases in between. This sequence originates from a man younger than 35 in good health and CMV-seronegative. Sequencing was done on a sample of PBMCs. V and J are TRBV7-2 and TRBJ2-4; D is ambiguous. This CDR3 is CASSLSVRAKNIQYF. The CDR3 DNA sequence: TGTGCCAGCAGCTTAAGTGTGAGGGCCAAAAACATTCAGTACTTC.